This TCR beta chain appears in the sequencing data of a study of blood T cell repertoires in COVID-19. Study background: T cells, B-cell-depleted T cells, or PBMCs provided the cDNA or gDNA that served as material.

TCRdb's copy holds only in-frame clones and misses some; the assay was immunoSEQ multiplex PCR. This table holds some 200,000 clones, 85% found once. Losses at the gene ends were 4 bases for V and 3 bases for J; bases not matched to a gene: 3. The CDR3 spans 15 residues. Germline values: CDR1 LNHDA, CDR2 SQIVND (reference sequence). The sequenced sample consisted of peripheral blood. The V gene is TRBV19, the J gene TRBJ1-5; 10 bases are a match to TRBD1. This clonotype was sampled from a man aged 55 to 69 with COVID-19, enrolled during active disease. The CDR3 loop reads CASSTDRGLNQPQHF. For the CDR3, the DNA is TGTGCCAGTAGTACCGACAGGGGGCTCAATCAGCCCCAGCATTTT.